This T cell receptor beta chain was obtained from a study of cytomegalovirus exposure and HLA in healthy donors. On the study more broadly: Around 85 million unique TCR sequences came from HLA-typed donors in an early release.

Use of 60 Vbeta and 13 Jbeta primers characterized the PCR. Assay used: immunoSEQ multiplex PCR; TCRdb lists only in-frame clones, some missing. There are 150,000 to 160,000 clones in the sample; around 80% occur only once, and roughly 13% lies in the top ten. Trimming left V 5 bases short and J 0 bases short, with 13 bases between. The CDR3 runs to 15 residues. Germline V CDR1 and CDR2: SNHLY, FYNNEI. V gene TRBV2 combines with J gene TRBJ1-1; tentative D call: TRBD1 (6 bases). Sequencing was performed on PBMCs. The receptor was derived from a man aged 30 to 39 in good health and CMV-seropositive. In DNA, the CDR3 is TGTGCCAGCAGTTTTCGGACAGTTATGAACACTGAAGCTTTCTTT. Encoded protein: CASSFRTVMNTEAFF.